This T cell receptor (beta chain) stems from a study of blood T cell repertoires in COVID-19. Across the whole study: Sites in the United States, Italy and Spain provided acute and convalescent COVID-19 samples. The cDNA or gDNA used as material had been derived from T cells, B-cell-depleted T cells, or PBMCs.

How the authors handled the data: Reference gene primer amplification gave estimated nucleated cell counts. Profiling relied on immunoSEQ multiplex PCR, and the TCRdb table lists in-frame clones only, not all of them. Clone size and V and J calls were adopted from that table, with D and trimming inferred from the DNA. This sample has about 380,000 clones, with 81% found just once. The CDR3 has 16 amino acids. V dropped 4 bases and J dropped 0 bases, with 16 bases sitting between them. The V gene's germline CDR1 is SGHTS and CDR2 YDEGEE. Sequenced material: peripheral blood. The receptor's source is a human donor with acute or convalescent COVID-19. The donor label of this sample is uncertain. The V call is TRBV5-8, the J call TRBJ1-2, with D uncertain. The CDR3 reads CASSLAWSLANYGYTF. CDR3 in DNA: TGTGCCAGCAGCCTCGCTTGGTCTCTAGCTAACTATGGCTACACCTTC.